Listed below are T cell receptor beta chains from one sample, sequenced in a study of blood T cell repertoires in COVID-19. TCRdb keeps only in-frame clones here, not all; method: immunoSEQ multiplex PCR. The sample lists more than 300,000 clones, almost 90% occurring once. Sequencing was performed on peripheral blood. The source is a woman between 35 and 50 years old with COVID-19, enrolled during active disease. Both conserved end residues are part of each CDR3. The order of the fields is J gene, D gene, V gene, clone size, CDR3 protein, CDR3 DNA. D genes are given only for firm matches. Only some rows state a clone size, as once, few, many or a class for expanded clones.

TRBJ1-1 | TRBD1 | TRBV7-9 | NA | CASSSRTGDTEAFF | TGTGCCAGCAGCTCCCGGACAGGGGACACTGAAGCTTTCTTT
TRBJ1-5 | TRBD1 | TRBV18 | NA | CASSPLGGPHQPQHF | TGTGCCAGCTCACCACTAGGGGGCCCCCATCAGCCCCAGCATTTT
TRBJ2-1 | TRBD1 | TRBV30 | NA | CAWSQQGAGEQFF | TGTGCCTGGAGTCAACAGGGGGCGGGAGAGCAGTTCTTC
TRBJ2-1 | NA | TRBV10-3 | NA | CAISEGRKGRNEQFF | TGTGCCATCAGTGAAGGCCGTAAGGGGCGGAATGAGCAGTTCTTC
TRBJ2-2 | NA | TRBV29-1 | NA | CSALGLANTGELFF | TGCAGCGCCCTAGGACTCGCGAACACCGGGGAGCTGTTTTTT
TRBJ1-5 | TRBD1 | TRBV10-3 | NA | CAISPTGTNQPQHF | TGTGCCATCAGTCCGACAGGGACCAATCAGCCCCAGCATTTT
TRBJ1-1 | NA | TRBV30 | NA | CAWRQSLAEAFF | TGTGCCTGGAGACAAAGTCTTGCTGAAGCTTTCTTT
TRBJ1-5 | TRBD1 | TRBV19 | NA | CASRRTGGQPQHF | TGTGCCAGTAGAAGGACAGGTGGACAGCCCCAGCATTTT
TRBJ2-7 | TRBD2 | TRBV28 | NA | CASSWGVSSGMWSYEQYF | TGTGCCAGCAGTTGGGGTGTTTCTAGCGGGATGTGGTCCTACGAGCAGTACTTC
TRBJ2-2 | NA | TRBV5-1 | NA | CASSSQGTGELFF | TGCGCCAGCAGCTCGCAGGGGACCGGGGAGCTGTTTTTT
TRBJ2-1 | NA | TRBV27 | few | CASRAGYPGNEQFF | TGTGCCAGCAGGGCGGGCTACCCTGGGAATGAGCAGTTCTTC
TRBJ2-1 | NA | TRBV6-4 | few | CASSERLDYNEQFF | TGTGCCAGCAGTGAAAGACTGGACTACAATGAGCAGTTCTTC
TRBJ1-5 | NA | TRBV4-2 | once | CASSQSPGNGNQPQHF | TGTGCCAGCAGCCAGTCACCAGGGAATGGCAATCAGCCCCAGCATTTT
TRBJ2-5 | TRBD1 | TRBV28 | NA | CASSGQGGETQYF | TGTGCCAGCAGCGGACAGGGGGGAGAGACCCAGTACTTC
TRBJ2-3 | NA | TRBV5-1 | NA | CASSLNRGGTDTQYF | TGCGCCAGCAGCTTGAATCGGGGAGGCACAGATACGCAGTATTTT
TRBJ1-6 | NA | TRBV10-3 | NA | CAISEKRVSYNSPLHF | TGTGCCATCAGTGAGAAGCGGGTCTCCTATAATTCACCCCTCCACTTT
TRBJ2-7 | TRBD1 | TRBV5-1 | once | CASSHTGQGGYEQYF | TGCGCCAGCAGCCATACCGGACAGGGAGGCTACGAGCAGTACTTC
TRBJ1-6 | NA | TRBV5-1 | few | CASSLSGPSHNSPLHF | TGCGCCAGCAGCTTGTCAGGGCCATCGCATAATTCACCCCTCCACTTT
TRBJ1-2 | TRBD1 | TRBV4-1 | NA | CASSPRDSNYGYTF | TGCGCCAGCAGCCCCCGGGACAGTAACTATGGCTACACCTTC
TRBJ1-1 | NA | TRBV27 | NA | CASRQKVEGTEAFF | TGTGCCAGCAGACAAAAGGTCGAGGGTACTGAAGCTTTCTTT
TRBJ1-2 | NA | TRBV2 | NA | CASKGVTVFDGYTF | TGTGCCAGCAAAGGGGTCACCGTTTTTGATGGCTACACCTTC
TRBJ1-2 | NA | TRBV5-1 | NA | CASSVLEGQTPYTF | TGCGCCAGCAGCGTCCTAGAAGGACAGACACCGTACACCTTC
TRBJ2-7 | NA | TRBV28 | NA | CASTVSLYEQYF | TGTGCCAGCACCGTATCCCTGTACGAGCAGTACTTC
TRBJ1-1 | NA | TRBV7-9 | once | CASSLVGSRATTEAFF | TGTGCCAGCAGCTTAGTAGGATCCAGGGCTACCACTGAAGCTTTCTTT
TRBJ2-3 | TRBD2 | TRBV5-8 | NA | CASSLGLAGPDTQYF | TGTGCCAGCAGCTTGGGCCTAGCGGGCCCAGATACGCAGTATTTT
TRBJ1-1 | NA | TRBV18 | NA | CASSGRQDGGEAFF | TGTGCCAGCTCGGGGCGACAGGATGGAGGTGAAGCTTTCTTT
TRBJ2-1 | TRBD2 | TRBV7-2 | NA | CASSFSGGAYNEQFF | TGTGCCAGCAGCTTTAGCGGGGGGGCGTATAATGAGCAGTTCTTC
TRBJ1-5 | NA | TRBV6-2/TRBV6-3 | NA | CASSYPTPWGKGPQHF | TGTGCCAGCAGTTACCCAACGCCATGGGGCAAAGGGCCCCAGCATTTT
TRBJ1-1 | NA | TRBV28 | once | CASSFLVNTEAFF | TGTGCCAGCAGTTTTCTTGTGAACACTGAAGCTTTCTTT
TRBJ2-7 | TRBD1 | TRBV9 | NA | CASNSGQGALEQYF | TGTGCCAGCAACAGCGGACAGGGGGCTCTCGAGCAGTACTTC
TRBJ2-3 | NA | TRBV5-1 | NA | CASRPQTTSTDTQYF | TGCGCCAGCCGCCCCCAAACGACTAGCACAGATACGCAGTATTTT
TRBJ2-1 | TRBD1 | TRBV20-1 | NA | CSASFPAGGTYNEQFF | TGCAGTGCTAGTTTCCCGGCAGGGGGCACCTACAATGAGCAGTTCTTC
TRBJ1-2 | TRBD1 | TRBV28 | NA | CASSPGTGRNGYTF | TGTGCCAGCAGTCCGGGGACAGGACGGAATGGCTACACCTTC
TRBJ2-3 | TRBD1 | TRBV18 | NA | CASSEGTGATLDTQYF | TGTGCCAGCTCCGAGGGGACAGGGGCGACGTTAGATACGCAGTATTTT
TRBJ1-5 | NA | TRBV3-1/TRBV3-2 | NA | CASSQGPGDQPQHF | TGTGCCAGCAGCCAAGGGCCAGGGGACCAGCCCCAGCATTTT